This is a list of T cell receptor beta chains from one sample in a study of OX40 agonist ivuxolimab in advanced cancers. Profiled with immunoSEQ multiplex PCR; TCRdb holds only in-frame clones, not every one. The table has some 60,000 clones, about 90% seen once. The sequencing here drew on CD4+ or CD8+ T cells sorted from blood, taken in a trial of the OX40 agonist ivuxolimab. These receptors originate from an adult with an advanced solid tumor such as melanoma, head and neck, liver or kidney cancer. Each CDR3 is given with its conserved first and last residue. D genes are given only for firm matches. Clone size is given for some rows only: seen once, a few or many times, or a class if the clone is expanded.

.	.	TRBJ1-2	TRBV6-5	TGTGCCAGCAGTTACGGCGGCTACACCTTC	CASSYGGYTF
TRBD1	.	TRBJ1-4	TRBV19	TGTGCCAGTAGTCCTAGGGGGCGCGTTGAAAAACTGTTTTTT	CASSPRGRVEKLFF
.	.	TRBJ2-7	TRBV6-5	TGTGCCAGCAGTTACTCTGCTAGGACCTACGAGCAGTACTTC	CASSYSARTYEQYF
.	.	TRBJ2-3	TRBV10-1	TGCGCCAGCAGTTCCCGGGCTCAAAGCACAGATACGCAGTATTTT	CASSSRAQSTDTQYF
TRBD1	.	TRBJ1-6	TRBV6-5	TGTGCCAGCAGACGGACAGGGGTGGGATCACCCCTCCACTTT	CASRRTGVGSPLHF
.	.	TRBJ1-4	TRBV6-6	TGTGCCAGCAGCACCAGGGGTGAGGGAGAAAAACTGTTTTTT	CASSTRGEGEKLFF
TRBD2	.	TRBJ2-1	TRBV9	TGTGCCAGCAGCGTAGGTCCCGCGGGAGCAAAAAACAATGAGCAGTTCTTC	CASSVGPAGAKNNEQFF
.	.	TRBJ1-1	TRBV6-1	TGTGCCAGCAGCCTAGGACAGATGGATGAAGCTTTCTTT	CASSLGQMDEAFF
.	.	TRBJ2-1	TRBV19	TGTGCCAGTATGGCTAGTCTCTACAATGAGCAGTTCTTC	CASMASLYNEQFF
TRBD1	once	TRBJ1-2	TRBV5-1	TGCGCCAGCAGCCAGGACAGGGGGAAAAATGGCTACACCTTC	CASSQDRGKNGYTF
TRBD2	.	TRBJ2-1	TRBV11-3	TGTGCCAGCAGCTCAAGGACTAGCGTGTACAATGAGCAGTTCTTC	CASSSRTSVYNEQFF
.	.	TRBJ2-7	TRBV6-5	TGTGCCAGCAGTTACCGGTATTCGGACCCGCGTGAGCAGTACTTC	CASSYRYSDPREQYF
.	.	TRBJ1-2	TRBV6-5	TGTGCCAGCACGTTGTCACCAAGGGGGATCATTGGCTACACCTTC	CASTLSPRGIIGYTF
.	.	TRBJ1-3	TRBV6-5	TGTGCCAGCAGTTACGAGCTTTCCTCTGGAAACACCATATATTTT	CASSYELSSGNTIYF
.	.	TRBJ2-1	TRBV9	TGTGCCAGCAGCTCCCGACAGGACTACAATGAGCAGTTCTTC	CASSSRQDYNEQFF
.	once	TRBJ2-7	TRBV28	TGTGCCAGCAGAGCAGGGAGTTGGGGCGAGCAGTACTTC	CASRAGSWGEQYF